The following is a T cell receptor beta chain sequence with its context. The assay was immunoSEQ multiplex PCR, and TCRdb's table has in-frame clones only and misses some. The table has about 48,000 clones, over 75% seen once; the top ten hold approximately 0.3%. These data originate in a study of siplizumab effects on memory and regulatory T cells. V dropped 0 bases and J dropped 7 bases, with 11 bases sitting between them. Germline CDR1 reads SGDLS; CDR2 reads YYNGEE. The CDR3 loop spans 13 amino acids. The V and J genes are TRBV9 and TRBJ2-7; D possibly corresponds to TRBD1 (7 bases). The TCR comes from a human donor in good health. Source material: naive CD8+ T cells sorted from blood. The CDR3 loop reads CASSVEGAGEQYF. CDR3 sequence (DNA): TGTGCCAGCAGCGTAGAGGGGGCGGGAGAGCAGTACTTC. The whole variable domain, remainder taken from reference TRBV9 and TRBJ2-7, is DSGVTQTPKHLITATGQRVTLRCSPRSGDLSVYWYQQSLDQGLQFLIQYYNGEERAKGNILERFSAQQFPDLHSELNLSSLELGDSALYFCASSVEGAGEQYFGPGTRLTVT.